Presented here are 25 T cell receptor beta chains from one specimen sequenced in a study of blood T cell repertoires in COVID-19. Clones were sequenced by immunoSEQ multiplex PCR, and TCRdb holds only the in-frame ones, with some missing. This sample yields about 140,000 clones, of which about 86% are seen a single time; 8.2% belongs to the top ten. Sequenced sample: peripheral blood. The receptors were gathered from a woman aged 60 to 75 with acute or convalescent COVID-19.

This clone was recorded at least ten times. The sample holds other DNA sequences that translate to the same CDR3. The chain is built from TRBV7-3 and TRBJ2-1, with TRBD2 as a possible D gene (6 bases). V lost 1 base and J 0 bases, leaving 10 bases between the germline ends. Germline values: CDR1 SGHTA, CDR2 FQGTGA. The CDR3 is 16 residues long. CDR3 nucleotide sequence: TGTGCCAGCAGCTTAAGGCGGGGCGACTCCTACAATGAGCAGTTCTTC. Translated: CASSLRRGDSYNEQFF.

The V call is TRBV6-2 or TRBV6-3, the J call TRBJ2-1, with TRBD2 matching 14 bases. CDR3 length equals 17 residues. Trimming removed 5 bases from V and 4 bases from J; junction bases left unmatched: 7. Germline values: CDR1 MNHEY, CDR2 SVGEGT. This CDR3 is CASSRWTSGGYYNEQFF. CDR3 nucleotide sequence: TGTGCCAGCAGTCGCTGGACTAGCGGGGGGTATTACAATGAGCAGTTCTTC.

The V and J genes are TRBV28 and TRBJ1-5, with D unresolved. This CDR3 contains 14 residues. Germline CDR1 MDHEN, CDR2 SYDVKM. V shed 2 bases and J shed 6 bases, with 11 bases lying between them. For the CDR3, the DNA is TGTGCCAGCAGTTTAGTCCGAGCCGGTCAGCCCCAGCATTTT. Protein sequence: CASSLVRAGQPQHF.

A remark on this clone: Other DNA sequences in this specimen translate into the identical CDR3. The rearrangement joins TRBV11-3 to TRBJ2-2, with D maybe TRBD2 (6 bases). V lost 3 bases, J lost 1 base, and 6 bases lay in between. The CDR3 is 14 residues long. In germline, CDR1 is SGHNT, CDR2 YENEEA. CDR3 nucleotide sequence: TGTGCCAGCAGCTTCGGGGGGAACACCGGGGAGCTGTTTTTT. It is translated as CASSFGGNTGELFF. Variable domain in full (rest from reference TRBV11-3 and TRBJ2-2): EAGVVQSPRYKIIEKKQPVAFWCNPISGHNTLYWYLQNLGQGPELLIRYENEEAVDDSQLPKDRFSAERLKGVDSTLKIQPAELGDSAVYLCASSFGGNTGELFFGEGSRLTVL.

This clone was counted once. The chain is built from TRBV9 and TRBJ2-7; 7 bases match TRBD1. With V trimmed by 3 bases and J by 2 bases, 5 bases remained unmatched. This CDR3 comprises 14 residues. Germline CDR1 and CDR2: SGDLS and YYNGEE. The CDR3 nucleotides read TGTGCCAGCAGCGACCGGGACAGACCCTACGAGCAGTACTTC. The encoded protein is CASSDRDRPYEQYF.

The chain combines TRBV6-5 with TRBJ1-4; D perhaps matches TRBD1 (5 bases). Deletions cut 4 bases from V and 4 bases from J, with 13 bases between. The CDR3 spans 15 residues. From germline, CDR1 is MNHEY and CDR2 SVGAGI. CDR3 DNA: TGTGCCAGCAGTTCCCCGGGCAGGGATAATGAAAAACTGTTTTTT. It encodes CASSSPGRDNEKLFF.

V and J are TRBV28 and TRBJ1-1, with TRBD1 identical over 12 bases. Germline V lookup: CDR1 MDHEN, CDR2 SYDVKM. This CDR3 spans 16 amino acids. With 2 bases clipped from V and 5 bases from J, the junction kept 6 bases outside the gene matches. The CDR3 coding sequence is TGTGCCAGCAGTTTAGTGGGACAGGGGGCATTTACTGAAGCTTTCTTT. As protein: CASSLVGQGAFTEAFF.

The CDR3 region has the DNA TGTGCCAGCAGCTTTGAGGGGGCGCATGGTGAAGCTTTCTTT. Translating it yields CASSFEGAHGEAFF. V gene TRBV5-4 combines with J gene TRBJ1-1; TRBD1 matches at 7 bases. Germline trimming cut 2 bases from V and 7 bases from J; bases unmatched to any gene: 8. Germline V gene data show CDR1 as SGHNT and CDR2 as YYREEE (reference sequence). This CDR3 region has 14 residues.

For the CDR3, the DNA is TGTGCCAACCGATTGACCGGGGACAAAGACACAGATACGCAGTATTTT. As protein: CANRLTGDKDTDTQYF. The chain uses TRBV6-6 and TRBJ2-3; TRBD1 is a possible D gene (6 bases). Germline assignment: CDR1 MNHNY and CDR2 SVGAGI (reference sequence). The ends were cut back, 10 bases at V and 2 bases at J, with 22 bases in the middle. The CDR3 has 16 residues.

The table lists this clone with a few counts. The chain combines TRBV7-2 with TRBJ2-5, with 8 bases fitting TRBD2. CDR1 is SGHTA and CDR2 is FQGNSA in the germline V gene. The CDR3 contains 14 residues. V lost 2 bases and J lost 5; bases outside the gene matches: 4. The CDR3 sequence: CASSLQRGRETQYF. CDR3 coding DNA: TGTGCCAGCAGCTTACAGCGGGGGAGGGAGACCCAGTACTTC.

This clone was seen only once. The chain joins TRBV6-2 or TRBV6-3 to TRBJ1-4; 7 nucleotides agree with TRBD1. After removal of 6 bases from V and 0 bases from J, the junction contained 13 bases not matched to a gene. CDR1 is MNHEY, CDR2 SVGEGT, per germline. The CDR3 has 18 residues. The CDR3 nucleotides read TGTGCCAGCAGCCTTGGCGGGACAGCCCTTGCAACTAATGAAAAACTGTTTTTT. Amino acid sequence: CASSLGGTALATNEKLFF.

The rearrangement uses TRBV5-8 and TRBJ1-1; D possibly corresponds to TRBD1 (6 bases). The V gene's germline CDR1 is SGHTS and CDR2 YDEGEE. Trimming pared 3 bases from V and 0 bases from J, leaving 12 bases between. The CDR3 is 15 amino acids. CDR3 nucleotide sequence: TGTGCCAGCAGCTCGAGGGGACAAATGAACACTGAAGCTTTCTTT. Protein sequence: CASSSRGQMNTEAFF. Looking up the rest from reference TRBV5-8 and TRBJ1-1 gives the full variable domain: EAGVTQSPTHLIKTRGQQATLRCSPISGHTSVYWYQQALGLGLQFLLWYDEGEERNRGNFPPRFSGRQFPNYSSELNVNALELEDSALYLCASSSRGQMNTEAFFGQGTRLTVV.

The gene calls are TRBV24-1 and TRBJ2-3; 7 nucleotides match TRBD1. The V gene's germline CDR1 is KGHDR and CDR2 SFDVKD. The CDR3 is 15 residues long. V gave up 3 bases and J gave up 4 bases; unmatched junction bases: 6. The CDR3 protein is CATSDARQGADTQYF. CDR3 sequence (DNA): TGTGCCACCAGTGATGCCCGACAGGGCGCAGATACGCAGTATTTT.

V and J are TRBV11-3 and TRBJ1-3; a possible D gene is TRBD1 (5 bases). The CDR3 is 15 amino acids. Germline V gene data show CDR1 as SGHNT and CDR2 as YENEEA. Between the trimmed V and J ends, which lost 7 bases and 0 bases, there was a span of 13 bases. The CDR3 nucleotides read TGTGCCAGCACCGTGGGGGGATCCTCTGGAAACACCATATATTTT. The encoded protein is CASTVGGSSGNTIYF.

This sequence joins TRBV10-1 and TRBJ2-1; tentative D call: TRBD1 (5 bases). Germline CDR1 is WNHNN and CDR2 is SYGVQD (reference sequence). The CDR3 is 14 amino acids. The V and J ends lost 6 bases and 0 bases respectively, with 9 bases between them. The CDR3 spells CASRGQSSYNEQFF. DNA for the CDR3: TGCGCCAGCAGGGGGCAGAGCTCCTACAATGAGCAGTTCTTC.

The CDR3 loop is CASSVYRGGYTF. In DNA form, the CDR3 reads TGTGCCAGCAGCGTGTACCGGGGGGGCTACACCTTC. This chain uses TRBV14 with TRBJ1-2; D may be TRBD1 (5 bases). The CDR3 has 12 amino acids. The V end lost 5 bases, the J end lost 8 bases, and 12 bases lay between the germline ends. The germline CDR1 and CDR2 sequences are SGHDN and FVKESK.

This rearrangement joins TRBV18 to TRBJ2-5, with a weak D call TRBD2 (5 bases). Germline assignment: CDR1 KGHSH and CDR2 LQKENI. The CDR3 totals 14 residues. Trimming shortened V by 0 bases and J by 4 bases, and 9 bases separated the two germline ends. CDR3 loop: CASSPPAGRETQYF. Here the CDR3 DNA reads TGTGCCAGCTCACCACCGGCGGGTCGAGAGACCCAGTACTTC.

This clone was observed once. The rearrangement links TRBV30 to TRBJ1-2, with TRBD1 matching over 8 bases. CDR1 is GTSNPN, CDR2 SVGIG, per germline (reference sequence). V lost 7 bases and J lost 5; bases outside the gene matches: 9. This CDR3 has 13 residues. The CDR3 sequence: CASVRQGAYGYTF. CDR3 DNA sequence: TGTGCCTCCGTTCGGCAGGGGGCTTATGGCTACACCTTC.

The chain uses TRBV3-1 (or the pseudogene TRBV3-2) and TRBJ1-1; D may be TRBD1 (5 bases). The germline gives CDR1 LGHDT, CDR2 YNNKEL (reference sequence). V gave up 3 bases and J gave up 7 bases, with 12 bases separating them. The CDR3 spans 13 residues. CDR3 bases: TGTGCCAGCAGCCATAGACAGCCTCTTGAAGCTTTCTTT. As protein: CASSHRQPLEAFF.

V usage is TRBV6-5 and J usage is TRBJ2-3; TRBD2 might be the D (6 bases). CDR1 is MNHEY and CDR2 is SVGAGI in the germline V gene. The CDR3 sequence is 14 residues long. Trimming removed 6 bases at V and 2 bases at J, with 12 bases between. The CDR3 is CASSGDSLTDTQYF. The DNA of the CDR3 is TGTGCCAGCAGCGGGGACTCACTCACAGATACGCAGTATTTT.

This clone showed up just a few times. The chain joins TRBV10-1 to TRBJ1-5, with 11 bases aligning to TRBD1. The ends lost 7 bases at V and 1 base at J; junction bases unmatched: 6. Germline V gene lookup returns CDR1 WNHNN and CDR2 SYGVQD (reference sequence). The CDR3 loop spans 16 amino acids. This CDR3 reads CASTPRDRGSNQPQHF. CDR3 nucleotide sequence: TGCGCCAGCACTCCGAGGGACAGGGGGAGCAATCAGCCCCAGCATTTT.

J is TRBJ1-1 and V is TRBV5-1; D not certain. Germline CDR1 is SGHRS and CDR2 is YFSETQ. V was clipped by 0 bases and J by 10 bases, with 22 bases between them. CDR3 length equals 16 residues. This CDR3 reads CASSLAQRGPHTGAFF. As DNA, the CDR3 is TGCGCCAGCAGCTTGGCGCAGCGAGGGCCCCACACGGGAGCTTTCTTT.

The chain has TRBV6-6 and TRBJ1-6; weak D call: TRBD1 (6 bases). Trimming left V 2 bases short and J 9 bases short, with 11 bases between. This CDR3 comprises 14 residues. Germline V lookup: CDR1 MNHNY, CDR2 SVGAGI (reference sequence). CDR3 nucleotides: TGTGCCAGCAGTTACCGCAGGGGTGGTTCACCCCTCCACTTT. Protein sequence: CASSYRRGGSPLHF.

The CDR3 nucleotides are TGTGCCAGCAGCTTAGAACTCAGGAGCACAGATACGCAGTATTTT. This gives the protein CASSLELRSTDTQYF. J is TRBJ2-3 and V is TRBV7-2; D unclear. Germline V CDR1 and CDR2: SGHTA, FQGNSA. CDR3 length equals 15 residues. V lost 1 base and J lost 0, with 8 bases in between.

The rearrangement joins TRBV28 to TRBJ2-5, with D perhaps matching TRBD1 (5 bases). Trimming shortened V by 7 bases and J by 5 bases, and 11 bases separated the two germline ends. Germline V gene lookup returns CDR1 MDHEN and CDR2 SYDVKM. This CDR3 has 12 residues. CDR3 bases: TGTGCCAGCACAGGGAACTGGGAGACCCAGTACTTC. It codes for CASTGNWETQYF.